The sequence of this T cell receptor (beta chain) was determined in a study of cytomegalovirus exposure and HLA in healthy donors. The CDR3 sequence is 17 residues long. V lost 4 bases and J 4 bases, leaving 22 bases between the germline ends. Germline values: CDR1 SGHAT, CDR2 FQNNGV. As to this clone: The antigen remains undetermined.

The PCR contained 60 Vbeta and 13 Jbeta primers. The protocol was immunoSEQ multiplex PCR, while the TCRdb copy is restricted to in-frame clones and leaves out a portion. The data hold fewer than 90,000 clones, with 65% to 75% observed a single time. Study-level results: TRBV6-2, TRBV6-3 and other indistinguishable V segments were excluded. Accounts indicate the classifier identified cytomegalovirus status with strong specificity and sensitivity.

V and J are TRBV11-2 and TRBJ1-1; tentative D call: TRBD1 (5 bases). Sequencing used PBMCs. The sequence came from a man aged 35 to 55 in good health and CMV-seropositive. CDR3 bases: TGTGCCAGCAGCTCCCCCGTTGGGAGGGGTGGTGGCACTGAAGCTTTCTTT. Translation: CASSSPVGRGGGTEAFF.